This T cell receptor (beta chain) was identified during a study of OX40 agonist ivuxolimab in advanced cancers. Study results and limitations: Doses of 0.1 to 3.0 mg/kg were accompanied by clonal expansion of CD4+ and CD8+ blood T cells by week 6.

V trimming: 4 bases; J trimming: 4 bases; junction bases outside the gene matches: 5. The CDR3 is 14 residues long. Germline CDR1 is LNHDA and CDR2 is SQIVND (reference sequence). As to this clone: What it recognizes is unknown.

Some clones are missing from TCRdb's copy, which holds only in-frame ones; the method was immunoSEQ multiplex PCR. This table has 66,000 or so clones, more than 65% appearing once. The chain links TRBV19 to TRBJ1-1; 8 bases match TRBD1. This receptor was obtained from an adult with an advanced solid tumor such as melanoma, head and neck, liver or kidney cancer. Sequencing used CD4+ or CD8+ T cells sorted from blood, obtained in a trial of the OX40 agonist ivuxolimab. The CDR3 DNA reads TGTGCCAGTAGTACGACGACAGGGGTCACTGAAGCTTTCTTT. Encoded protein: CASSTTTGVTEAFF.